These 10 T cell receptor beta chains originate from one sample sequenced in a study of T cell responses to AZD1222 COVID-19 vaccine. Using immunoSEQ multiplex PCR, the repertoire was profiled, and TCRdb retains in-frame clones only, with some absent. The repertoire includes more than 70,000 clones, around 83% of them detected once, and about 12% sits in the top ten. The material sequenced was peripheral blood, taken on day 0 of AZD1222 vaccination. The origin of the receptors is an adult in good health.

The chain uses TRBV24-1 and TRBJ2-1, with D possibly TRBD2 on 5 matching bases. This CDR3 region has 15 residues. With 0 bases removed from V and 9 bases from J, the gap between germline ends came to 14 bases. The V gene's germline CDR1 is KGHDR and CDR2 SFDVKD. DNA for the CDR3: TGTGCCACCAGTGATTTGTGGGGTAGCGTGGCTGAGCAGTTCTTC. This translates into CATSDLWGSVAEQFF.

The rearrangement joins TRBV19 to TRBJ2-6; 8 positions match TRBD1. Losses at the gene ends were 5 bases for V and 0 bases for J; bases not matched to a gene: 9. The CDR3 length is 18 residues. Looked up from germline, CDR1 is LNHDA and CDR2 is SQIVND (reference sequence). The CDR3 sequence: CASSLRDRLFSGANVLTF. In nucleotides, the CDR3 is TGTGCCAGTAGTCTCCGGGACAGGTTATTCTCTGGGGCCAACGTCCTGACTTTC.

This rearrangement joins TRBV7-9 to TRBJ1-4; D is unresolved. Germline V gene sequence: CDR1 SEHNR, CDR2 FQNEAQ (reference sequence). Between the trimmed V and J ends, which lost 5 bases and 8 bases, there was a span of 18 bases. CDR3 length equals 15 residues. The CDR3: CASSDIRTTREKLFF. As DNA, the CDR3 is TGTGCCAGCAGCGATATTCGGACGACCCGCGAAAAACTGTTTTTT.

The V call is TRBV28, the J call TRBJ2-7; D is possibly TRBD1 or TRBD2 (6 bases each). Germline lookup yields CDR1 MDHEN and CDR2 SYDVKM. The CDR3 loop spans 14 amino acids. V lost 6 bases to trimming and J lost 5 bases, with 17 bases between them. CDR3 DNA: TGTGCCAGCAGGAAGGGGGGAACCTCTGACGAGCAGTACTTC. Encoded protein: CASRKGGTSDEQYF.

The chain joins TRBV9 to TRBJ2-7; D tentatively fits TRBD1 or TRBD2 (5 bases each). Trimming took 4 bases from V and 6 from J, leaving 23 bases between them. The CDR3 length is 16 residues. Germline V gives CDR1 SGDLS, CDR2 YYNGEE. The CDR3 loop reads CASSPRSGRLGVEQYF. CDR3 DNA: TGTGCCAGCAGCCCCCGGTCGGGCAGGCTGGGGGTCGAGCAGTACTTC.

A remark on this clone: Other DNA sequences in this sample translate to the same CDR3. The chain has TRBV5-5 and TRBJ1-5; 7 bases map to TRBD1. Germline lookup yields CDR1 SGHKS and CDR2 YYEKEE (reference sequence). V shed 1 base, J shed 0 bases, and the junction held 7 bases outside the gene matches. The CDR3 sequence is 17 residues long. As DNA, the CDR3 is TGTGCCAGCAGCTTGCGGGACAGTCTTTATAGCAATCAGCCCCAGCATTTT. Protein sequence: CASSLRDSLYSNQPQHF.

The chain joins TRBV7-9 to TRBJ2-7; no clear D. CDR3 length equals 12 residues. The germline V gene has CDR1 SEHNR and CDR2 FQNEAQ (reference sequence). V lost 4 bases and J lost 3, with 7 bases in between. CDR3 sequence (DNA): TGTGCCAGCAGCTCTTGGGACTACGAGCAGTACTTC. Translating gives CASSSWDYEQYF. Full variable domain (outside the CDR3, taken from reference TRBV7-9 and TRBJ2-7): DTGVSQNPRHKITKRGQNVTFRCDPISEHNRLYWYRQTLGQGPEFLTYFQNEAQLEKSRLLSDRFSAERPKGSFSTLEIQRTEQGDSAMYLCASSSWDYEQYFGPGTRLTVT.

The chain recombines TRBV6-2 or TRBV6-3 with TRBJ2-5, with a tentative D call TRBD1 (5 bases). Germline-derived CDR1 and CDR2 are MNHEY and SVGEGT. The CDR3 runs to 11 residues. Trimming left V 2 bases short and J 9 bases short, with 7 bases between. The CDR3 protein is CASSYGAPQYF. The CDR3 DNA reads as TGTGCCAGCAGTTACGGGGCTCCCCAGTACTTC.

The genes are TRBV4-3 and TRBJ1-6, with TRBD1 matching 9 bases. The CDR3 sequence is 15 residues long. Germline V CDR1 and CDR2: LGHNA, YSLEER. V shed 2 bases and J 8 bases; nucleotides not matched to a gene: 4. DNA of the CDR3: TGCGCCAGCAGCCAACCTGGGACAGGGTATTCACCCCTCCACTTT. This codes for CASSQPGTGYSPLHF.

V and J are TRBV27 and TRBJ2-3; perhaps TRBD1 as D (5 bases). The ends were cut back, 7 bases at V and 13 bases at J, with 21 bases in the middle. This CDR3 spans 13 amino acids. Germline V lookup: CDR1 MNHEY, CDR2 SMNVEV (reference sequence). The CDR3 sequence is CASTLGPDTREYF. The CDR3 nucleotides read TGTGCCAGCACCCTAGGGCCGGACACCAGGGAGTATTTT.